This TCR beta chain was recovered during a study of shared clonotypes between healthy human individuals. Trimming took 4 bases from V and 7 from J, leaving 20 bases between them. The CDR3 has 14 amino acids. Germline CDR1 reads SQVTM; CDR2 reads ANQGSEA. Some clones are missing from TCRdb's copy, which holds only in-frame ones; the method was immunoSEQ multiplex PCR. The sample yields hundreds of thousands of clones, around 73% seen once. This clonotype was obtained from a woman in her twenties or thirties in good health. This rearrangement joins TRBV29-1 to TRBJ2-7; D perhaps matches TRBD2 (5 bases). Sequencing was done on a sample of memory CD4+ T cells sorted from blood. The sample's subset: CD45RA-negative fraction. In DNA, the CDR3 is TGCAGCGTTGTTGCCAACCGGTCCCCGGGGGAGCAGTACTTC. Translation gives CSVVANRSPGEQYF.